The present T cell receptor (beta chain) was sequenced within a study of breast tumors, draining lymph nodes, adjacent tissues. This clonotype was counted once. Its matching antigen is unknown. Study outcomes and limitations: Luminal-like breast cancer showed significantly higher tumor–nontumor repertoire similarity than basal-like. Data only fit, rather than demonstrated, lymph node origin of most tumor T cells. The data were judged consistent with most tumor T cells coming from lymph node and expanding in tumor. Tumor TCR diversity was below lymph nodes but above nontumor tissue.

A single record per CDR3 protein comes from TCRdb applying MiXCR to the multiplex PCR reads. The top ten clones hold 4% to 5.5% of a sample with approximately 190,000 distinct CDR3 sequences, roughly 31% of them seen once. Axillary draining lymph nodes of breast cancer patients supplied the node samples. CDR1 is DFQATT and CDR2 is SNEGSKA in the germline V gene (reference sequence). The V gene end was trimmed by 3 bases and the J gene end by 8 bases; junction bases not matched to a gene: 13. The CDR3 is 16 amino acids. Sequencing used axillary lymph node tissue. This rearrangement joins TRBV20-1 to TRBJ1-6; 7 nucleotides align to TRBD1. The sequence came from a female donor with breast cancer. Some clones in this sample may be carry-over from other donors' samples. The CDR3 DNA follows: TGCAGTGCTAGCGATCCGCGACAGGGCCATCATTCACCCCTCCACTTT. This translates into CSASDPRQGHHSPLHF.